This entry concerns a single T cell receptor (beta chain). Both TCRalpha and TCRbeta chains were reverse transcribed with V-gene-specific primers. TCRs were amplified for roughly 20 PCR cycles with a constant-region primer and V-primer adapter. TCRdb passed the reads through MiXCR, listing each CDR3 protein once. The sample has 85,000 to 95,000 distinct CDR3 sequences, approximately 22% seen once. The record originates from a study of low-dose radiotherapy and immunotherapy resistance in tumors. Trimming cost V 8 bases and J 3 bases; bases outside gene matches: 7. CDR3 length equals 13 residues. Germline CDR1 and CDR2: SQVTM and ANQGSEA. The sample's time point: after trial treatment. Treatment reported: LDRT plus nivolumab, ipilimumab, low-dose cyclophosphamide and aspirin (RACIN trial).

Material: PBMCs, obtained after low-dose radiotherapy plus immunotherapy. The chain recombines TRBV29-1 with TRBJ2-7; TRBD1 agrees at 10 bases. This TCR came from a female donor with ovarian cancer. CDR3: CSTRQGADYEQYF. The CDR3 DNA sequence: TGCAGCACCAGACAGGGGGCGGACTACGAGCAGTACTTC.